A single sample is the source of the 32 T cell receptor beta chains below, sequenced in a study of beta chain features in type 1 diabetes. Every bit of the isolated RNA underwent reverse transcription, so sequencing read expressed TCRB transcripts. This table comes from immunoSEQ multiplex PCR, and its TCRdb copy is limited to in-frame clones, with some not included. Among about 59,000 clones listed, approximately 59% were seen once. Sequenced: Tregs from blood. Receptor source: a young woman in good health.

CDR3 sequence (DNA): TGTGCCAGCATGTCCGAGATGGGGGGACTCTTCGACGAGCAGTACTTC. Translation: CASMSEMGGLFDEQYF. The rearrangement uses TRBV2 and TRBJ2-7; tentative D call: TRBD2 (6 bases). The germline gives CDR1 SNHLY, CDR2 FYNNEI. This CDR3 is 16 amino acids long. Trimming stripped 7 bases from V and 5 bases from J, with 24 bases between.

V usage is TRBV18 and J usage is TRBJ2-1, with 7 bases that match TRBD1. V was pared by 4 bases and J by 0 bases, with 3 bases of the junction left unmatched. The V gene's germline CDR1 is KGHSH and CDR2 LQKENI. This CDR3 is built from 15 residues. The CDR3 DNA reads TGTGCCAGCTCACGGGGACAGAGCTCCTACAATGAGCAGTTCTTC. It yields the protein CASSRGQSSYNEQFF. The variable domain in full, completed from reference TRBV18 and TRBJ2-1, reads NAGVMQNPRHLVRRRGQEARLRCSPMKGHSHVYWYRQLPEEGLKFMVYLQKENIIDESGMPKERFSAEFPKEGPSILRIQQVVRGDSAAYFCASSRGQSSYNEQFFGPGTRLTVL.

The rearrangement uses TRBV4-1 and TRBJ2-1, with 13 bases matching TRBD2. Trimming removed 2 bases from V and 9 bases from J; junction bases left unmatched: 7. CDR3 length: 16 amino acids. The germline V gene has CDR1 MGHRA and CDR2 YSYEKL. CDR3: CASSQQTGTSGIEQFF. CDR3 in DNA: TGCGCCAGCAGCCAACAAACCGGGACTAGCGGGATTGAGCAGTTCTTC.

Written as DNA, the CDR3 is TGTGCCAGCAGGCCCACGAGCTCCTATAATTCACCCCTCCACTTT. It encodes CASRPTSSYNSPLHF. The rearrangement uses TRBV7-2 and TRBJ1-6, with D unresolved. The CDR3 consists of 15 residues. The germline gives CDR1 SGHTA, CDR2 FQGNSA. V lost 6 bases to trimming and J lost 0 bases, with 9 bases between them.

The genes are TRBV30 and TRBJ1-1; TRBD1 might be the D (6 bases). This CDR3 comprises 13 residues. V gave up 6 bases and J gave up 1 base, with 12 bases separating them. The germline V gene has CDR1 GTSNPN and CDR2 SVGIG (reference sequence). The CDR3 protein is CACKRQENTEAFF. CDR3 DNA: TGTGCCTGTAAGCGACAGGAGAACACTGAAGCTTTCTTT.

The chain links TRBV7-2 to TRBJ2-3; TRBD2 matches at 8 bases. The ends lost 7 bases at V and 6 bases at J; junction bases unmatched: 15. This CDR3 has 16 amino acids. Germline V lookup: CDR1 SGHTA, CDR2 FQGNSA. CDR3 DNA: TGTGCCAGCACCTCTTTAGCGGGGCCCCCGGGGGATACGCAGTATTTT. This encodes CASTSLAGPPGDTQYF.

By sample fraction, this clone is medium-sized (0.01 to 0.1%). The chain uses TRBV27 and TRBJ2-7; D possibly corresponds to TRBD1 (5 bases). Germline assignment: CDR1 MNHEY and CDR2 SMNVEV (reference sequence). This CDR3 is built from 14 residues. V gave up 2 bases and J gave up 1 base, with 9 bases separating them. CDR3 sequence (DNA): TGTGCCAGCAGTTTACAGGGTAGGTCCTACGAGCAGTACTTC. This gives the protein CASSLQGRSYEQYF.

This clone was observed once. In DNA, the CDR3 is TGTGCCAGCAGTGAGGATGTCAGGGCTAACTATGGCTACACCTTC. This codes for CASSEDVRANYGYTF. V and J are TRBV2 and TRBJ1-2, with a tentative D call TRBD1 (5 bases). CDR3 length equals 15 residues. Between the trimmed V and J ends, which lost 3 bases and 0 bases, there was a span of 11 bases. The V gene's germline CDR1 is SNHLY and CDR2 FYNNEI. Based on the CDR3 plus reference TRBV2 and TRBJ1-2, the full variable domain is EPEVTQTPSHQVTQMGQEVILRCVPISNHLYFYWYRQILGQKVEFLVSFYNNEISEKSEIFDDQFSVERPDGSNFTLKIRSTKLEDSAMYFCASSEDVRANYGYTFGSGTRLTVV.

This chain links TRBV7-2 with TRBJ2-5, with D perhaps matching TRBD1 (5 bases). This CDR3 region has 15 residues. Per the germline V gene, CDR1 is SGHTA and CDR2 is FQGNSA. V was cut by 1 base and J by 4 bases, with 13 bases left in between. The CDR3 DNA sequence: TGTGCCAGCAGCTTAGTCGGTCAGGGTGGAGAGACCCAGTACTTC. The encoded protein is CASSLVGQGGETQYF.

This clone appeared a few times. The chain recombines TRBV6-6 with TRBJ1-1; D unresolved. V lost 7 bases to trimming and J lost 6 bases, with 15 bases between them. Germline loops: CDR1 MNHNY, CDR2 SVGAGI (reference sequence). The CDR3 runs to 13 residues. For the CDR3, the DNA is TGTGCCAGCACCCACCCGACTCGCGCTGAAGCTTTCTTT. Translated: CASTHPTRAEAFF.

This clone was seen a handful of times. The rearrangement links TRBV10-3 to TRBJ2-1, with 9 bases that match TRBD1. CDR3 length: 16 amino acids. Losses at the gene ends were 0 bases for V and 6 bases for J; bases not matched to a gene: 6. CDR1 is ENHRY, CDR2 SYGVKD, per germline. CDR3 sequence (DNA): TGTGCCATCAGTGAGTCCCCCGGGACAGGGCCCAATGAGCAGTTCTTC. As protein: CAISESPGTGPNEQFF.

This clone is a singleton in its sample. The CDR3 sequence is CASSPLGGGHTEAFF. CDR3 sequence (DNA): TGTGCCAGCAGCCCTCTCGGGGGTGGTCACACTGAAGCTTTCTTT. V gene TRBV7-3 combines with J gene TRBJ1-1; perhaps TRBD1 as D (5 bases). The CDR3 length is 15 residues. The germline gives CDR1 SGHTA, CDR2 FQGTGA. The V and J ends lost 5 bases and 3 bases respectively, with 16 bases between them. Full variable domain (remainder filled in from reference TRBV7-3 and TRBJ1-1): GAGVSQTPSNKVTEKGKYVELRCDPISGHTALYWYRQSLGQGPEFLIYFQGTGAADDSGLPNDRFFAVRPEGSVSTLKIQRTERGDSAVYLCASSPLGGGHTEAFFGQGTRLTVV.

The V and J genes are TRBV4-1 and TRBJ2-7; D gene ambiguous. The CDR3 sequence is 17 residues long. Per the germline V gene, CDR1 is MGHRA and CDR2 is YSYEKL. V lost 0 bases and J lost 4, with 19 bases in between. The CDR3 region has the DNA TGCGCCAGCAGCCAAGATATGGTAGGAGCCCTCTGGTACGAGCAGTACTTC. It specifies CASSQDMVGALWYEQYF.

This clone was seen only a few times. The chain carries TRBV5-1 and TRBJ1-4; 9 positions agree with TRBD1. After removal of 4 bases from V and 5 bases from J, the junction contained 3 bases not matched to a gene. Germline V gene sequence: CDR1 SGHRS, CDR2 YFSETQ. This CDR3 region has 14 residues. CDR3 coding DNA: TGCGCCAGCAGCCCGGGACAGGGAAATGAAAAACTGTTTTTT. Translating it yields CASSPGQGNEKLFF. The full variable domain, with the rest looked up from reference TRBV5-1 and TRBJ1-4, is KAGVTQTPRYLIKTRGQQVTLSCSPISGHRSVSWYQQTPGQGLQFLFEYFSETQRNKGNFPGRFSGRQFSNSRSEMNVSTLELGDSALYLCASSPGQGNEKLFFGSGTQLSVL.

The CDR3 here is CASSPVGEQYF. CDR3 coding DNA: TGTGCCAGCAGCCCGGTAGGAGAGCAGTATTTT. This chain connects TRBV7-2 to TRBJ2-3; D uncertain. This CDR3 region has 11 residues. Germline lookup yields CDR1 SGHTA and CDR2 FQGNSA. V lost 5 bases and J lost 11, with 11 bases in between.

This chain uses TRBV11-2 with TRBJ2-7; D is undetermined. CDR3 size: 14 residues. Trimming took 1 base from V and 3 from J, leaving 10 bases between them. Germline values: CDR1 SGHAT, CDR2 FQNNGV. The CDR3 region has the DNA TGTGCCAGCAGCTTAGGTCCCGTCGGCTACGAGCAGTACTTC. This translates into CASSLGPVGYEQYF.

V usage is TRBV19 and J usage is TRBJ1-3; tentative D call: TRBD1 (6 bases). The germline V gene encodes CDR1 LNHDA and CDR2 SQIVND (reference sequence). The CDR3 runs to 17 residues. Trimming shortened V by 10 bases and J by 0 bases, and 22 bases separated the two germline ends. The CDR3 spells CATLPDRQGTSGNTIYF. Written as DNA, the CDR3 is TGTGCCACCCTCCCTGATCGTCAGGGGACCTCTGGAAACACCATATATTTT.

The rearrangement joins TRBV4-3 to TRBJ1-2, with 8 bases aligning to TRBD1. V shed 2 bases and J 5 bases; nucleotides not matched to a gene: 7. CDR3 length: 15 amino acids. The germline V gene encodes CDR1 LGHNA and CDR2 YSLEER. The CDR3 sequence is CASSQNPGTGYGYTF. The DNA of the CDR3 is TGCGCCAGCAGCCAAAACCCCGGGACAGGTTATGGCTACACCTTC.

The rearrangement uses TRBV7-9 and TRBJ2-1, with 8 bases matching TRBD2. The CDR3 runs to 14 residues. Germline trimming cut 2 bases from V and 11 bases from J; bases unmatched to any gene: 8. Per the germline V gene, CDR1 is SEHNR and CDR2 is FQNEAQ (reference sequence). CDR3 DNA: TGTGCCAGCAGCTTAAACACGGGAGGGGCTCAGCAGTTCTTC. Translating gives CASSLNTGGAQQFF.

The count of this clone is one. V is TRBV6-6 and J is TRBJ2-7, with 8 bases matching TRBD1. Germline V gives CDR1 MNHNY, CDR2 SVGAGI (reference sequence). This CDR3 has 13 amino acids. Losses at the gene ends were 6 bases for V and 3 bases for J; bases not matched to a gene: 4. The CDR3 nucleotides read TGTGCCAGCAGAACGACAGGGGTCTACGAGCAGTACTTC. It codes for CASRTTGVYEQYF.

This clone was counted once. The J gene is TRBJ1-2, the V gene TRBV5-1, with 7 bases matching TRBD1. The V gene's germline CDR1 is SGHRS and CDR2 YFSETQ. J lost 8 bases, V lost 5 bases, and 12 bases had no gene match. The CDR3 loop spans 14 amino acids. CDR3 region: CASSSGQAGGGYTF. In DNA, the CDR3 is TGCGCCAGCAGTAGCGGACAGGCGGGCGGGGGCTACACCTTC.

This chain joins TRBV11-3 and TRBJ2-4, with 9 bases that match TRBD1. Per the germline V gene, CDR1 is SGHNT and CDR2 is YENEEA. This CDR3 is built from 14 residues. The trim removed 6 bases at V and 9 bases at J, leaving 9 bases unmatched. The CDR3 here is CASSPPGQGGIQYF. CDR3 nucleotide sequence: TGTGCCAGCAGTCCGCCGGGACAGGGAGGCATTCAGTACTTC. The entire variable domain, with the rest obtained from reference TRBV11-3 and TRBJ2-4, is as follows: EAGVVQSPRYKIIEKKQPVAFWCNPISGHNTLYWYLQNLGQGPELLIRYENEEAVDDSQLPKDRFSAERLKGVDSTLKIQPAELGDSAVYLCASSPPGQGGIQYFGAGTRLSVL.

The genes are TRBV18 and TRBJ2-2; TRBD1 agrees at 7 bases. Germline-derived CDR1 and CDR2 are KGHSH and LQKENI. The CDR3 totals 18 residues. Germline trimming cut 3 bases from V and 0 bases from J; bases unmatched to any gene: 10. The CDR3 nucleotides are TGTGCCAGCTCACCCTCGACAGGGTTACGGGCGAACACCGGGGAGCTGTTTTTT. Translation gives CASSPSTGLRANTGELFF. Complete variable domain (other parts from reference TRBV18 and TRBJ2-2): NAGVMQNPRHLVRRRGQEARLRCSPMKGHSHVYWYRQLPEEGLKFMVYLQKENIIDESGMPKERFSAEFPKEGPSILRIQQVVRGDSAAYFCASSPSTGLRANTGELFFGEGSRLTVL.

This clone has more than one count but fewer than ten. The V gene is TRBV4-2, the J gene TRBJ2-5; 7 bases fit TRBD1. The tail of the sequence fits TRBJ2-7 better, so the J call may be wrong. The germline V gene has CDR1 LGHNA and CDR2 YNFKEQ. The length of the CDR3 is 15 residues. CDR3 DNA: TGTGCCAGCAGCCAGGCCGGGACAGCGAGGAGCGAGCAGTACTTC. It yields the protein CASSQAGTARSEQYF.

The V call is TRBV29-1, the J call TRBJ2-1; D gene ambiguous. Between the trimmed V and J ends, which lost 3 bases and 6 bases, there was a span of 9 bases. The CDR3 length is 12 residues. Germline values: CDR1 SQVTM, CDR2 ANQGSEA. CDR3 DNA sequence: TGCAGCGTTGATCGGGTCTTCAATGAGCAGTTCTTC. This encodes CSVDRVFNEQFF.

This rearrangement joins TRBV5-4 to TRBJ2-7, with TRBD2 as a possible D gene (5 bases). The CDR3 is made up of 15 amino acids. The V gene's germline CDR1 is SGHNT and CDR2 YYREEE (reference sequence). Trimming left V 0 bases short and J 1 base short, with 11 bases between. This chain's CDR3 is CASSLAGIGSYEQYF. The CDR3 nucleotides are TGTGCCAGCAGCTTGGCGGGGATAGGATCCTACGAGCAGTACTTC.

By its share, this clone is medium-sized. DNA for the CDR3: TGTGCCAGCAGTGTAGGGGCGAGAACTGAAGCTTTCTTT. It translates to CASSVGARTEAFF. The chain couples TRBV6-1 to TRBJ1-1, with a possible D match to TRBD1 (5 bases). This CDR3 is built from 13 residues. The V and J ends lost 4 bases and 5 bases respectively, with 11 bases between them. CDR1 and CDR2 (germline): MNHNS, SASEGT.

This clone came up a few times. CDR3 protein: CASSPRSASSYNEQFF. The CDR3 DNA follows: TGTGCCAGCTCACCACGCTCTGCTAGCTCCTACAATGAGCAGTTCTTC. V is TRBV18 and J is TRBJ2-1; D unresolved. The CDR3 contains 16 residues. CDR1 and CDR2 (germline): KGHSH, LQKENI. Trimming left V 1 base short and J 0 bases short, with 10 bases between.

DNA for the CDR3: TGCGCCAGCAGCCCTCACCCAGGGGGCGGAAGCTACGAGCAGTACTTC. This gives the protein CASSPHPGGGSYEQYF. This chain uses TRBV4-1 with TRBJ2-7; 8 bases are a match to TRBD1. V shed 4 bases and J 3 bases; nucleotides not matched to a gene: 11. The CDR3 is 16 amino acids. In germline, CDR1 is MGHRA, CDR2 YSYEKL.

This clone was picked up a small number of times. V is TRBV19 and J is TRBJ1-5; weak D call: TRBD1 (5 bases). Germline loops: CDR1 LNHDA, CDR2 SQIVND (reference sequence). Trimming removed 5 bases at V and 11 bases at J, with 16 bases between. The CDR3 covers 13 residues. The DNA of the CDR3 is TGTGCCAGTAGTCCGCAGGGTCCGGGGGCCCAGCATTTT. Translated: CASSPQGPGAQHF.

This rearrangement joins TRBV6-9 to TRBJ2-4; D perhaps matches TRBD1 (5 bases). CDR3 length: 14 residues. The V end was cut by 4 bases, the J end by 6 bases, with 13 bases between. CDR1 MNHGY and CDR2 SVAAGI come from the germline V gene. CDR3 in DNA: TGTGCCAGCAGTTCAGGGCAGGGAACAAACATTCAGTACTTC. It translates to CASSSGQGTNIQYF.

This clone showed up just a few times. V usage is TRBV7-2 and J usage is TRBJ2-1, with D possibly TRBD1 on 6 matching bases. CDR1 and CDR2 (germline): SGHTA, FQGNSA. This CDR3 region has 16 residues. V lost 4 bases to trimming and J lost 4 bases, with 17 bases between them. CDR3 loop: CASSYITGTPYNEQFF. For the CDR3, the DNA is TGTGCCAGCAGCTACATTACAGGGACGCCGTACAATGAGCAGTTCTTC.